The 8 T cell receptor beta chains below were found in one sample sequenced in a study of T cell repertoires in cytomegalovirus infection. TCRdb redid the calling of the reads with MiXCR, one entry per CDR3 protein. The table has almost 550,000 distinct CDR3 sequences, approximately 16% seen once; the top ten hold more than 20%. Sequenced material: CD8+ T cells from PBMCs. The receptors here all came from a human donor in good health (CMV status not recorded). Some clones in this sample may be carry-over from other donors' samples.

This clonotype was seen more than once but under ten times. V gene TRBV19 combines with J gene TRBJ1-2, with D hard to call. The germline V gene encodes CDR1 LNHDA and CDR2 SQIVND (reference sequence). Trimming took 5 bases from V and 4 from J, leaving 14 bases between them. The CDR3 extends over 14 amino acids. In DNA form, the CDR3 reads TGTGCCAGTAGTTGGGTGACTGAGGGCTATGGCTACACCTTC. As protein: CASSWVTEGYGYTF.

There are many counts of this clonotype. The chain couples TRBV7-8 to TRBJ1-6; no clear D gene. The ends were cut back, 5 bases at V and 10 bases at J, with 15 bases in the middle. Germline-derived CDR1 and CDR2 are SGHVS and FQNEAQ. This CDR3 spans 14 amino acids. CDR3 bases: TGTGCCAGCAGCCAAGAGGTGTGGAACTCACCCCTCCACTTT. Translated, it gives CASSQEVWNSPLHF.

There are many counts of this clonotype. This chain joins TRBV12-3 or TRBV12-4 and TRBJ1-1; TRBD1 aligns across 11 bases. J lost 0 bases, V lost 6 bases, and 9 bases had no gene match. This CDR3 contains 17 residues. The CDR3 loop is CASRDGTGGSMNTEAFF. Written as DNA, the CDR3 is TGTGCCAGCAGGGACGGGACAGGGGGTTCCATGAACACTGAAGCTTTCTTT.

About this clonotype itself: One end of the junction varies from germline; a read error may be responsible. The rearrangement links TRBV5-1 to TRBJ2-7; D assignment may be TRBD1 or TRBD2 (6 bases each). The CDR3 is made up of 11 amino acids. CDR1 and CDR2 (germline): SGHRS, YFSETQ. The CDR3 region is CASAGGGEQYF. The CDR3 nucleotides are TGTGCCAGCGCCGGAGGGGGCGAGCAGTACTTC.

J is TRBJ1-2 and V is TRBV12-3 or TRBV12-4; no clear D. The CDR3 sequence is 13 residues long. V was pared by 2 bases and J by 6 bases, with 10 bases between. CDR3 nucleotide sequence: TGTGCCAGCAGTTTAATTAACACCCATGGCTACACCTTC. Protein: CASSLINTHGYTF.

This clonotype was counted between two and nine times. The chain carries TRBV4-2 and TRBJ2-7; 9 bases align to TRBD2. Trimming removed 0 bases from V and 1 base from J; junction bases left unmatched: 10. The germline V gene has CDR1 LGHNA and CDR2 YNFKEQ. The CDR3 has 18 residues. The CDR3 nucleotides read TGTGCCAGCAGCCAAGATAGCGGGGGCCGGGACACTTCCTACGAGCAGTACTTC. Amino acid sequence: CASSQDSGGRDTSYEQYF.

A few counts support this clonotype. CDR3 amino acids: CASWRGTSTDTQYF. CDR3 nucleotide sequence: TGTGCCAGCTGGAGGGGGACCAGCACAGATACGCAGTATTTT. The chain joins TRBV19 to TRBJ2-3; tentatively, D is TRBD1 or TRBD2 (6 bases each). Germline CDR1 reads LNHDA; CDR2 reads SQIVND (reference sequence). V was pared by 9 bases and J by 0 bases, with 13 bases between. CDR3 length equals 14 residues.

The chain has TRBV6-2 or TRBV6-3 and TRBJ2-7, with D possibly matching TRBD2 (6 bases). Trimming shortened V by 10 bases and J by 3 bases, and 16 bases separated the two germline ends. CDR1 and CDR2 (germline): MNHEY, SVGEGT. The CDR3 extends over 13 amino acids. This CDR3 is CATQGRGLYEQYF. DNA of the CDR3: TGTGCCACACAAGGGCGGGGCCTCTACGAGCAGTACTTC.